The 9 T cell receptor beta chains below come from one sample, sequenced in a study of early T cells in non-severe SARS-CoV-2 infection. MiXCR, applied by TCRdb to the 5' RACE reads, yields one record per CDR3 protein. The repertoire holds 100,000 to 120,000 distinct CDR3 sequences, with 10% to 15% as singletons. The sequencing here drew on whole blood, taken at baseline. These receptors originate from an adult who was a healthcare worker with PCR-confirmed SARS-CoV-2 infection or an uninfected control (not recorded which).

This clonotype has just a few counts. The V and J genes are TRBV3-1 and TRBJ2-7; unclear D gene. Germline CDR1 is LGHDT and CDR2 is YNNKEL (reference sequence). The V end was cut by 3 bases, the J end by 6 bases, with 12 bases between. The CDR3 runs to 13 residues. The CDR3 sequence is CASSQTFQGEQYF. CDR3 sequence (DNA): TGTGCCAGCAGCCAGACTTTCCAAGGCGAGCAGTACTTC.

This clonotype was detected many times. The CDR3, as DNA: TGCAGTGCATCGGGACAGGGATTCTACGAGCAGTACTTC. It codes for CSASGQGFYEQYF. The chain joins TRBV20-1 to TRBJ2-7, with 9 positions matching TRBD1. There are 13 residues in the CDR3. CDR1 DFQATT and CDR2 SNEGSKA come from the germline V gene (reference sequence). The ends lost 6 bases at V and 3 bases at J; junction bases unmatched: 6.

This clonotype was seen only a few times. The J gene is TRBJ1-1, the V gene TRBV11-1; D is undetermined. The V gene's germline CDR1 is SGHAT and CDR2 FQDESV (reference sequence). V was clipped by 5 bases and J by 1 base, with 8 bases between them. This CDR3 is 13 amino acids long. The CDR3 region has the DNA TGTGCCAGCAGCCCCGTATCGAACACTGAAGCTTTCTTT. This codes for CASSPVSNTEAFF.

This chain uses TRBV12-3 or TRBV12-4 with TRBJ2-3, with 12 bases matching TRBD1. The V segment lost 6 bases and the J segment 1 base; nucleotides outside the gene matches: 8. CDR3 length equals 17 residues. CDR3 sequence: CASRRDRGRQGTDTQYF. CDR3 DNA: TGTGCCAGCAGGAGGGACAGGGGGCGCCAGGGCACAGATACGCAGTATTTT.

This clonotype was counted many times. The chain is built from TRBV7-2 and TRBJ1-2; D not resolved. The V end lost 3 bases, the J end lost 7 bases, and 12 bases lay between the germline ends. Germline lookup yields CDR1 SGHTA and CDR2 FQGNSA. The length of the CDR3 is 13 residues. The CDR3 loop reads CASSLEPVGGYTF. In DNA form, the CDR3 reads TGTGCCAGCAGCTTGGAACCGGTCGGTGGCTACACCTTC.

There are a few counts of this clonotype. CDR3 sequence: CASRTMDRSNTPLHF. CDR3 DNA sequence: TGTGCCAGCAGAACCATGGACAGGTCTAATACGCCCCTCCACTTT. The V call is TRBV6-5, the J call TRBJ1-6; 7 bases match TRBD1. Trimming removed 6 bases from V and 13 bases from J; junction bases left unmatched: 15. This CDR3 region has 15 residues. Germline values: CDR1 MNHEY, CDR2 SVGAGI.

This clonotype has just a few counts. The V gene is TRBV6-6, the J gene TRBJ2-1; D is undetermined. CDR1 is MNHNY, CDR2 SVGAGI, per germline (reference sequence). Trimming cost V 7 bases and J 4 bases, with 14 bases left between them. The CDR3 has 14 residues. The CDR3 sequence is CASTRPGAYNEQFF. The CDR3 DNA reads TGTGCCAGCACCCGCCCGGGCGCTTACAATGAGCAGTTCTTC.

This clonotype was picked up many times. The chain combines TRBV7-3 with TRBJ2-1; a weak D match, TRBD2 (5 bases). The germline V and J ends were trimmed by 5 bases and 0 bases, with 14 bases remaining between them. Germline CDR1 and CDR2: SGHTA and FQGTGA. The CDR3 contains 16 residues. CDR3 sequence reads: CASSPRSGLSYNEQFF. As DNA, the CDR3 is TGTGCCAGCAGCCCGCGCAGCGGACTCTCCTACAATGAGCAGTTCTTC. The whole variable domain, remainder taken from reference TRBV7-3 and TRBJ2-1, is GAGVSQTPSNKVTEKGKYVELRCDPISGHTALYWYRQSLGQGPEFLIYFQGTGAADDSGLPNDRFFAVRPEGSVSTLKIQRTERGDSAVYLCASSPRSGLSYNEQFFGPGTRLTVL.

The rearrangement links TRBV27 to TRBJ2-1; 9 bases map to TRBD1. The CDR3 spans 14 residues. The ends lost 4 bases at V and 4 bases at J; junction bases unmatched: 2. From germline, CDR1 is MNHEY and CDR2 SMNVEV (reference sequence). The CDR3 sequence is CASSSGQGYNEQFF. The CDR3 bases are TGTGCCAGCAGTTCGGGACAGGGATACAATGAGCAGTTCTTC.